The count of the clone carrying this T cell receptor beta chain is one. The data were obtained in a study of blood T cell repertoires in COVID-19. Study at large: T cells, B-cell-depleted T cells, or PBMCs provided the cDNA or gDNA that served as material.

The method was immunoSEQ multiplex PCR; TCRdb's version includes in-frame clones alone and lacks a portion of them. The sample has over 95,000 clones, around nine tenths seen once; the top ten hold about a fifth. Germline CDR1 is SGHNT and CDR2 is YYREEE (reference sequence). The V end was cut by 4 bases, the J end by 2 bases, with 18 bases between. The CDR3 runs to 16 residues. This sequence joins TRBV5-4 and TRBJ1-1; D is undetermined. Sequencing was done on a sample of peripheral blood. This receptor was identified in a human donor with acute or convalescent COVID-19. The donor label of this sample is uncertain. The CDR3 region is CASSPYPGGINTEAFF. The CDR3 DNA reads TGTGCCAGCAGCCCCTACCCCGGCGGGATAAACACTGAAGCTTTCTTT.